This T cell receptor beta chain was identified in a study of cytomegalovirus exposure and HLA in healthy donors. Study-wide context: Earlier results showed 117 million unique TCR beta sequences derived from 150 million to 200 million T cells. Of about 400 genotyped donors, more than 75% clustered with self-reported Caucasian donors. Study-level points and caveats: Several top significant clusters appeared, in a later analysis, to be linked to common viral pathogens.

Of note for this clone: Its antigen is undetermined.

This PCR relied on a set of 60 Vbeta primers and 13 Jbeta primers. Here immunoSEQ multiplex PCR was the method, and the copy in TCRdb shows in-frame clones only, minus some. The table records over 150,000 clones, around 80% of them present only once. The TCR comes from a young man in good health and CMV-seronegative. The sample taken for sequencing was PBMCs.

The CDR3: CASTSAGAPVSYEQYF. In nucleotides, the CDR3 is TGTGCCAGCACCTCCGCGGGGGCCCCTGTTTCCTACGAGCAGTACTTC. The chain uses TRBV11-2 and TRBJ2-7, with D possibly matching TRBD2 (7 bases). The germline V gene has CDR1 SGHAT and CDR2 FQNNGV. V gave up 7 bases and J gave up 1 base, with 20 bases separating them. This CDR3 comprises 16 residues. Looking up the rest from reference TRBV11-2 and TRBJ2-7 gives the full variable domain: EAGVAQSPRYKIIEKRQSVAFWCNPISGHATLYWYQQILGQGPKLLIQFQNNGVVDDSQLPKDRFSAERLKGVDSTLKIQPAKLEDSAVYLCASTSAGAPVSYEQYFGPGTRLTVT.